This passage covers 10 T cell receptor beta chains from one sample sequenced in a study of cytomegalovirus exposure and HLA in healthy donors. Vbeta (60) and Jbeta (13) primers were used in the PCR. Here immunoSEQ multiplex PCR was the method, and the copy in TCRdb shows in-frame clones only, minus some. The sample comprises about 160,000 clones, over 75% of which are singletons, and approximately 1.5% rests with the top ten. The source material was PBMCs. Receptors originate from a woman aged 30 to 39 in good health and CMV-seronegative.

This chain links TRBV9 with TRBJ1-6, with D tentatively TRBD1 (5 bases). The CDR3 runs to 13 residues. Germline CDR1 is SGDLS and CDR2 is YYNGEE. V shed 3 bases and J shed 9 bases, with 10 bases lying between them. CDR3 DNA sequence: TGTGCCAGCAGCGCCGGGGGTAGTTCACCCCTCCACTTT. Residues: CASSAGGSSPLHF.

This clone was found a few times. J is TRBJ2-7 and V is TRBV7-9; D gene unclear. Deletions cut 1 base from V and 0 bases from J, with 7 bases between. The CDR3 is made up of 14 amino acids. Germline V gene sequence: CDR1 SEHNR, CDR2 FQNEAQ (reference sequence). In DNA, the CDR3 is TGTGCCAGCAGCTTAGGGGCCAGCTCCTACGAGCAGTACTTC. Its protein is CASSLGASSYEQYF.

This chain uses TRBV28 with TRBJ1-2; weak D call: TRBD1 (5 bases). Trimming cost V 5 bases and J 3 bases, with 16 bases left between them. Germline loops: CDR1 MDHEN, CDR2 SYDVKM. The length of the CDR3 is 15 residues. For the CDR3, the DNA is TGTGCCAGCAGTCTTGGGGCCCCTGGGCACTATGGCTACACCTTC. Encoded protein: CASSLGAPGHYGYTF.

This chain joins TRBV15 and TRBJ1-2, with 7 bases lining up with TRBD1. The germline V gene encodes CDR1 LNHNV and CDR2 YYDKDF (reference sequence). V trimming: 5 bases; J trimming: 4 bases; junction bases outside the gene matches: 10. CDR3 size: 15 residues. The CDR3 DNA is TGTGCCACCAGCCGAAGCCGGGACAGCTTCTATGGCTACACCTTC. This sequence encodes CATSRSRDSFYGYTF.

This clone was picked up a small number of times. The chain has TRBV19 and TRBJ1-1, with TRBD1 matching 10 bases. V trimming: 4 bases; J trimming: 4 bases; junction bases outside the gene matches: 0. Germline V gene sequence: CDR1 LNHDA, CDR2 SQIVND (reference sequence). The CDR3 has 13 amino acids. CDR3 DNA: TGTGCCAGTAGTAGGGACAGGGGCACTGAAGCTTTCTTT. Residues: CASSRDRGTEAFF.

The chain is built from TRBV6-5 and TRBJ1-5; unclear D gene. V was trimmed by 5 bases and J by 5 bases, leaving 7 bases between them. CDR1 is MNHEY, CDR2 SVGAGI, per germline. This CDR3 contains 12 residues. The CDR3 loop is CASSQRYQPQHF. The CDR3 region has the DNA TGTGCCAGCAGTCAGCGGTATCAGCCCCAGCATTTT.

This clone appeared a few times. The chain employs TRBV30 and TRBJ2-1, with unresolved D. The CDR3 extends over 12 amino acids. V dropped 0 bases and J dropped 10 bases, with 10 bases sitting between them. Germline V gene data show CDR1 as GTSNPN and CDR2 as SVGIG (reference sequence). CDR3 sequence: CAWSVRGSEQFF. The DNA of the CDR3 is TGTGCCTGGAGTGTACGAGGATCAGAGCAGTTCTTC.

The chain couples TRBV5-1 to TRBJ2-3; TRBD1 agrees at 11 bases. J lost 3 bases, V lost 0 bases, and 3 bases had no gene match. This CDR3 region has 16 residues. Per the germline V gene, CDR1 is SGHRS and CDR2 is YFSETQ. CDR3 amino acids: CASSLAGQGGTDTQYF. DNA of the CDR3: TGCGCCAGCAGCTTGGCGGGACAGGGGGGTACAGATACGCAGTATTTT.

This clone was recorded only once. The chain joins TRBV15 to TRBJ1-3; no definite D call. Trimming left V 0 bases short and J 2 bases short, with 8 bases between. From germline, CDR1 is LNHNV and CDR2 YYDKDF (reference sequence). This CDR3 is 15 amino acids long. DNA for the CDR3: TGTGCCACCAGCAGAGAACCGGTTCCTGGAAACACCATATATTTT. Its translation: CATSREPVPGNTIYF. Looking up the rest from reference TRBV15 and TRBJ1-3 gives the full variable domain: DAMVIQNPRYQVTQFGKPVTLSCSQTLNHNVMYWYQQKSSQAPKLLFHYYDKDFNNEADTPDNFQSRRPNTSFCFLDIRSPGLGDTAMYLCATSREPVPGNTIYFGEGSWLTVV.

This sequence joins TRBV5-4 and TRBJ2-6; 8 nucleotides match TRBD1. CDR1 is SGHNT, CDR2 YYREEE, per germline (reference sequence). Trimming removed 4 bases from V and 3 bases from J; junction bases left unmatched: 15. This CDR3 comprises 19 residues. CDR3 DNA sequence: TGTGCCAGCAGCGATCGGACAGGGAAGACCCTGTTTGGGGCCAACGTCCTGACTTTC. It is translated as CASSDRTGKTLFGANVLTF.